This TCR beta chain is drawn from a study of blood T cell repertoires in COVID-19. Study context: COVID-19 samples, acute and convalescent, were from the United States, Italy and Spain.

The study assigned cohorts using participant-reported clinical history. In the original processing: Nucleated cell number was recorded as an estimate derived from reference gene primer amplification. Clones were read by immunoSEQ multiplex PCR, and TCRdb kept only the in-frame ones, dropping some. V, J and clone size are those of that table, while D and trimming were read from the DNA. This table holds about 200,000 clones, roughly 88% found once. Germline CDR1 and CDR2: MNHEY and SVGEGT. Trimming removed 6 bases from V and 3 bases from J; junction bases left unmatched: 8. The length of the CDR3 is 14 residues.

The chain uses TRBV6-2 or TRBV6-3 and TRBJ2-7; 7 nucleotides align to TRBD1. The sample taken for sequencing was PBMCs or T cells enriched from blood (not recorded which). The TCR originated in a man aged 35 to 55 with acute COVID-19. CDR3 sequence: CASSVPGQLYEQYF. The CDR3 DNA reads as TGTGCCAGCAGCGTCCCGGGACAGCTCTACGAGCAGTACTTC.